Shown below are 21 T cell receptor beta chains from a single sample sequenced in a study of blood T cell repertoires in COVID-19 (TCRdb year 2020). Preparation of the library involved the immunoSEQ multiplex PCR assay. Imported from immuneACCESS, the table was reduced by TCRdb to in-frame sequences with V and J called. These copies leave out some clones; in studies compared against another copy, an unresolved V gene accounts for under half, and the cause of the remainder is not known. The sample data list 240,000 or so clones, and about 87% of these were observed just once. More than 6.5% of the sample is taken by the ten largest. Sequencing was carried out using peripheral blood. These receptor sequences come from a woman in her seventies with active or convalescent COVID-19.

The J gene is TRBJ1-1, the V gene TRBV6-6; D perhaps matches TRBD1 (6 bases). The germline gives CDR1 MNHNY, CDR2 SVGAGI (reference sequence). V gave up 4 bases and J gave up 1 base, with 7 bases separating them. This CDR3 comprises 13 residues. CDR3 bases: TGTGCCAGCAGTTCCAGGGGGAACACTGAAGCTTTCTTT. This translates into CASSSRGNTEAFF.

The chain has TRBV29-1 and TRBJ1-1, with a possible D match to TRBD1 (6 bases). This CDR3 is 12 amino acids long. V was trimmed by 7 bases and J by 2 bases, leaving 11 bases between them. CDR1 SQVTM and CDR2 ANQGSEA come from the germline V gene. CDR3 nucleotide sequence: TGCAGCGGGCGACAGGCAAACACTGAAGCTTTCTTT. Translating gives CSGRQANTEAFF. Full variable domain (remainder filled in from reference TRBV29-1 and TRBJ1-1): SAVISQKPSRDICQRGTSLTIQCQVDSQVTMMFWYRQQPGQSLTLIATANQGSEATYESGFVIDKFPISRPNLTFSTLTVSNMSPEDSSIYLCSGRQANTEAFFGQGTRLTVV.

The V gene is TRBV3-1 (or the pseudogene TRBV3-2), the J gene TRBJ2-7, with D uncertain. Per the germline V gene, CDR1 is LGHDT and CDR2 is YNNKEL (reference sequence). The CDR3 is made up of 15 amino acids. V was trimmed by 1 base and J by 1 base, leaving 11 bases between them. The CDR3: CASSQGAALSYEQYF. CDR3 coding DNA: TGTGCCAGCAGCCAAGGGGCAGCCTTGTCCTACGAGCAGTACTTC.

This chain joins TRBV24-1 and TRBJ1-2; D might be TRBD1 (5 bases). Between the trimmed V and J ends, which lost 12 bases and 4 bases, there was a span of 11 bases. The germline V gene encodes CDR1 KGHDR and CDR2 SFDVKD. There are 11 residues in the CDR3. CDR3 region: CAPGGGYGYTF. CDR3 nucleotides: TGTGCCCCGGGGGGAGGCTATGGCTACACCTTC.

This chain joins TRBV2 and TRBJ2-1; D is perhaps TRBD1 (5 bases). Per the germline V gene, CDR1 is SNHLY and CDR2 is FYNNEI. Trimming pared 6 bases from V and 6 bases from J, leaving 18 bases between. The CDR3 is 15 residues long. The CDR3 coding sequence is TGTGCCAGCAGCGCCAGGGTTGTGGGAACCAATGAGCAGTTCTTC. It is translated as CASSARVVGTNEQFF.

This clone was seen a single time. The CDR3 spells CASSEGGTGYGYTF. The CDR3 DNA sequence: TGTGCCAGCAGTGAAGGGGGGACAGGGTATGGCTACACCTTC. The V and J genes are TRBV2 and TRBJ1-2; 9 nucleotides match TRBD1. Looked up from germline, CDR1 is SNHLY and CDR2 is FYNNEI. The junction had 2 bases not matched to a gene; V was cut back by 1 base and J by 5 bases. The CDR3 extends over 14 amino acids.

Only one count was recorded for this clone. This CDR3 is also generated by other DNA sequences in the sample. The chain is built from TRBV9 and TRBJ2-5; 9 bases align to TRBD2. CDR1 is SGDLS, CDR2 YYNGEE, per germline. The CDR3 spans 14 residues. V trimming: 4 bases; J trimming: 1 base; junction bases outside the gene matches: 2. The CDR3 is CASSLSGGQETQYF. CDR3 nucleotide sequence: TGTGCCAGCAGCCTTAGCGGGGGCCAAGAGACCCAGTACTTC.

Concerning this clone itself: Within the sample, other DNA sequences also encode this same CDR3. The gene calls are TRBV5-1 and TRBJ2-2, with D unresolved. Per germline, CDR1 SGHRS and CDR2 YFSETQ. The CDR3 sequence is 14 residues long. V lost 0 bases to trimming and J lost 1 base, with 4 bases between them. Here the CDR3 DNA reads TGCGCCAGCAGCTTGGGACAGAACACCGGGGAGCTGTTTTTT. This codes for CASSLGQNTGELFF.

The chain uses TRBV7-9 and TRBJ1-4, with TRBD1 as a possible D gene (6 bases). Trimming cost V 1 base and J 5 bases, with 11 bases left between them. Germline loops: CDR1 SEHNR, CDR2 FQNEAQ (reference sequence). The CDR3 is made up of 15 amino acids. The CDR3 bases are TGTGCCAGCAGCTTAGTCAGGGGTGGGAATGAAAAACTGTTTTTT. Translating gives CASSLVRGGNEKLFF.

Concerning this clone itself: The sample carries other DNA sequences with the same CDR3. This chain links TRBV7-2 with TRBJ2-2; D remains unclear. V lost 5 bases and J 3 bases, leaving 4 bases between the germline ends. Germline CDR1 reads SGHTA; CDR2 reads FQGNSA. The CDR3 runs to 12 residues. The CDR3 DNA reads TGTGCCAGCAGCCCTTACACCGGGGAGCTGTTTTTT. As protein: CASSPYTGELFF.

The V and J genes are TRBV15 and TRBJ1-1, with unresolved D. The ends were cut back, 1 base at V and 6 bases at J, with 3 bases in the middle. CDR1 LNHNV and CDR2 YYDKDF come from the germline V gene (reference sequence). The CDR3 has 11 amino acids. The CDR3 loop is CATSRASEAFF. The CDR3, as DNA: TGTGCCACCAGCAGAGCGTCTGAAGCTTTCTTT.

CDR3 DNA sequence: TGTGCCAGCTCTCCTCCGGGACTAGCCAAAAACATTCAGTACTTC. Its translation is CASSPPGLAKNIQYF. The chain recombines TRBV18 with TRBJ2-4; D may be TRBD2 (6 bases). Trimming cost V 6 bases and J 0 bases, with 12 bases left between them. The length of the CDR3 is 15 residues. Germline CDR1 and CDR2: KGHSH and LQKENI.

This chain joins TRBV9 and TRBJ1-1; D unclear. This CDR3 contains 14 residues. V lost 0 bases and J 6 bases, leaving 12 bases between the germline ends. Germline V gene lookup returns CDR1 SGDLS and CDR2 YYNGEE. The CDR3 DNA reads TGTGCCAGCAGCGTAGAAACCGGGATGGCTGAAGCTTTCTTT. Translation: CASSVETGMAEAFF.

V usage is TRBV2 and J usage is TRBJ2-1, with 8 bases aligning to TRBD2. Germline V gives CDR1 SNHLY, CDR2 FYNNEI. There are 16 residues in the CDR3. The V segment lost 3 bases and the J segment 6 bases; nucleotides outside the gene matches: 10. CDR3 bases: TGTGCCAGCAGTGAGGAGACGGCGGCGGGGGGCAATGAGCAGTTCTTC. Translation: CASSEETAAGGNEQFF.

This chain uses TRBV3-1 (or the pseudogene TRBV3-2) with TRBJ2-1; 8 bases line up with TRBD1. Trimming at V came to 0 bases and at J to 5 bases, leaving 3 bases not matched to a gene. The CDR3 length is 15 residues. CDR1 LGHDT and CDR2 YNNKEL come from the germline V gene (reference sequence). Here the CDR3 DNA reads TGTGCCAGCAGCCAAGACGGCAGGGGGCACAATGAGCAGTTCTTC. It yields the protein CASSQDGRGHNEQFF.

The chain is built from TRBV6-5 and TRBJ1-5; perhaps TRBD1 as D (5 bases). The CDR3 consists of 15 residues. Trimming left V 7 bases short and J 4 bases short, with 17 bases between. Looked up from germline, CDR1 is MNHEY and CDR2 is SVGAGI. CDR3 sequence: CASIAGFGGNQPQHF. CDR3 nucleotides: TGTGCCAGCATTGCAGGGTTCGGGGGGAATCAGCCCCAGCATTTT.

The chain uses TRBV3-1 (or the pseudogene TRBV3-2) and TRBJ1-1; D not resolved. Per germline, CDR1 LGHDT and CDR2 YNNKEL (reference sequence). The CDR3 totals 14 residues. Trimming took off 2 bases at V and 0 bases at J, with 7 bases between the two ends. The CDR3 DNA reads TGTGCCAGCAGCCAACCCACGGTGAACACTGAAGCTTTCTTT. Its translation is CASSQPTVNTEAFF.

This chain links TRBV29-1 with TRBJ2-3, with 13 bases aligning to TRBD2. The CDR3 contains 14 residues. After removal of 7 bases from V and 5 bases from J, the junction contained 6 bases not matched to a gene. Germline-derived CDR1 and CDR2 are SQVTM and ANQGSEA. CDR3 nucleotide sequence: TGCAGCGGCACTAGCGGGGGGGCCGGAGATACGCAGTATTTT. Its protein product is CSGTSGGAGDTQYF.

The chain combines TRBV3-1 (or the pseudogene TRBV3-2) with TRBJ1-3, with TRBD1 matching over 7 bases. This CDR3 is 16 amino acids long. The V gene's germline CDR1 is LGHDT and CDR2 YNNKEL (reference sequence). The J segment lost 2 bases and the V segment lost 1 base, leaving 5 bases of the junction unmatched. The CDR3 DNA sequence: TGTGCCAGCAGCCAAGCCTGGACAGGCGCTGGAAACACCATATATTTT. Protein sequence: CASSQAWTGAGNTIYF.

The V call is TRBV6-5, the J call TRBJ2-7; 8 bases align to TRBD1. Looked up from germline, CDR1 is MNHEY and CDR2 is SVGAGI. The CDR3 is 15 amino acids. V trimming: 6 bases; J trimming: 3 bases; junction bases outside the gene matches: 10. CDR3 protein: CASRRDTGGLYEQYF. DNA for the CDR3: TGTGCCAGCAGGCGAGATACAGGGGGGCTCTACGAGCAGTACTTC.

CDR3 sequence (DNA): TGTGCCAGCAGCCCTCTCCGGACTAGCGGGGGTACAGATACGCAGTATTTT. Its protein product is CASSPLRTSGGTDTQYF. The rearrangement joins TRBV7-6 to TRBJ2-3, with 13 nucleotides matching TRBD2. Germline CDR1 and CDR2: SGHVS and FNYEAQ. With 5 bases clipped from V and 3 bases from J, the junction kept 8 bases outside the gene matches. This CDR3 is 17 amino acids long.